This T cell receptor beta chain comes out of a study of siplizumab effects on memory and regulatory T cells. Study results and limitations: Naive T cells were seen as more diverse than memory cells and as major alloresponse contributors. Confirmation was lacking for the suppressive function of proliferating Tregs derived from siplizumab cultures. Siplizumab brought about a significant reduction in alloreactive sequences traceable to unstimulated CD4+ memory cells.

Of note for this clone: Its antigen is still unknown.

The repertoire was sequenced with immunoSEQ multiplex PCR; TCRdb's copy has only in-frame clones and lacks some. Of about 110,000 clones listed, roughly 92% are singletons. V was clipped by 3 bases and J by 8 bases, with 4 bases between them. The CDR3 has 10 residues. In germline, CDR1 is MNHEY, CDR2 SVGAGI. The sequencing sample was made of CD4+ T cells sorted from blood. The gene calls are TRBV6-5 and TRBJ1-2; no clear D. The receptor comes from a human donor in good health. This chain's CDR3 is CASSYTGYTF. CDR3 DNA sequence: TGTGCCAGCAGTTATACCGGCTACACCTTC.